This is a list of T cell receptor beta chains from one sample in a study of cytomegalovirus exposure and HLA in healthy donors. TCRdb keeps only in-frame clones here, not all; method: immunoSEQ multiplex PCR. Here the sample spans approximately 150,000 clones, over 60% being singletons. Sequenced input: PBMCs. These receptor sequences come from a woman in her thirties in good health and CMV-seronegative. The CDR3 runs from the conserved cysteine through the conserved F or W. A D gene is named only where the DNA matches it firmly. Part of the rows lack a size; the others show once, few, many or a class for expanded clones.

.,TRBJ2-4,TRBD1,TRBV5-4,TGTGCCAGCAGCTTTCAACAGGGGGTGAAATTAGCCAAAAACATTCAGTACTTC,CASSFQQGVKLAKNIQYF
.,TRBJ1-3,TRBD1,TRBV18,TGTGCCAGCGCCCGGGACAGGGGAGACACCATATATTTT,CASARDRGDTIYF
.,TRBJ1-1,TRBD1,TRBV29-1,TGCAGCACGGGACAGCGCCTAACGACTGAAGCTTTCTTT,CSTGQRLTTEAFF
.,TRBJ1-4,.,TRBV7-9,TGTGCCAGCAGCGACCGGGAGACCTACGCGCGTAATGAAAAACTGTTTTTT,CASSDRETYARNEKLFF
few,TRBJ2-2,TRBD2,TRBV11-1,TGTGCCAGCAGTCTGCTTAGCGGGAGCGACACCGGGGAGCTGTTTTTT,CASSLLSGSDTGELFF
.,TRBJ2-1,.,TRBV2,TGTGCCAGCAGTGAGACAGAGACTAGCTCCTACAATGAGCAGTTCTTC,CASSETETSSYNEQFF
.,TRBJ1-2,.,TRBV6-6,TGTGCCAGCAGTTACGAGAGAAGCTATGGCTACACCTTC,CASSYERSYGYTF
.,TRBJ1-1,.,TRBV29-1,TGCAGCGTTGCACAGGGACTACGGACTGAAGCTTTCTTT,CSVAQGLRTEAFF
.,TRBJ2-7,.,TRBV7-6,TGTGCCAGCAGCTTGACAGTTGGGGCCTACGAGCAGTACTTC,CASSLTVGAYEQYF
.,TRBJ2-7,TRBD1,TRBV5-1,TGCGCCAGCAGCGATGGACAGGTCTACGAGCAGTACTTC,CASSDGQVYEQYF
.,TRBJ2-3,TRBD2,TRBV4-1,TGCGCCAGCAGCCCCAACGGACTAGCCGGTGTCACAGATACGCAGTATTTT,CASSPNGLAGVTDTQYF
few,TRBJ2-7,.,TRBV21-1,TGTGCCAGCAGGGAGGTAACCCCAGGGTCCCTAGCGGGAATCAAGGACGAGCAGTACTTC,CASREVTPGSLAGIKDEQYF
.,TRBJ2-1,.,TRBV9,TGTGCCAGCAGCACCACTTCCTACAATGAGCAGTTCTTC,CASSTTSYNEQFF
.,TRBJ2-5,TRBD2,TRBV28,TGTGCCAGCAGGGACCTCAGCGGGAGCAGAGAGACCCAGTACTTC,CASRDLSGSRETQYF
few,TRBJ1-2,.,TRBV19,TGTGCCAGTAAGCCCCTTGACAGCCCAGTATACTATGGCTACACCTTC,CASKPLDSPVYYGYTF
.,TRBJ2-3,.,TRBV9,TGTGCCAGCAGCGAGCAGGGTGGAGATACGCAGTATTTT,CASSEQGGDTQYF
.,TRBJ2-1,.,TRBV30,TGTGCCTGGAGCAGGGGAGTCTGGGAGCAGTTCTTC,CAWSRGVWEQFF
.,TRBJ1-2,.,TRBV6-1,TGTGCCAGCACCACCCCGGGACAAAACTATGGCTACACCTTC,CASTTPGQNYGYTF
.,TRBJ1-2,.,TRBV6-1,TGTGCCAGCAGTGAAAGGCCAGGGCTTGGCTACACCTTC,CASSERPGLGYTF
.,TRBJ2-3,.,TRBV4-3,TGCGCCAGCAGCCCGGGACACACAGATACGCAGTATTTT,CASSPGHTDTQYF
.,TRBJ1-1,TRBD1,TRBV2,TGTGCCAGCTCACTAGAGGCGACAGGGGCGGTTGAAGCTTTCTTT,CASSLEATGAVEAFF
few,TRBJ2-1,TRBD2,TRBV5-1,TGCGCCAGCAGCTTGGATAGCGGGGCCACCTACAATGAGCAGTTCTTC,CASSLDSGATYNEQFF
few,TRBJ2-3,.,TRBV7-3,TGTGCCAGCAGCTTTAGTTCGGGAATCACAGATACGCAGTATTTT,CASSFSSGITDTQYF
.,TRBJ2-7,TRBD1,TRBV9,TGTGCCAGCAGCGCCGACAGGGGCCCCAACGAGCAGTACTTC,CASSADRGPNEQYF
few,TRBJ2-5,.,TRBV6-1,TGTGCCAGCAGTGATAACAGGGGGGGCGAAGAGACCCAGTACTTC,CASSDNRGGEETQYF
few,TRBJ2-5,TRBD2,TRBV6-5,TGTGCCAGCAGTGGACTAGCGGGGGGGCAAGAGACCCAGTACTTC,CASSGLAGGQETQYF
.,TRBJ1-1,.,TRBV4-1,TGCGCCAGCAGCCAAGGGTGGATGGGGCGACGGGACACTGAAGCTTTCTTT,CASSQGWMGRRDTEAFF
.,TRBJ2-5,TRBD2,TRBV28,TGTGCCAGCAGTGGTAGCGGGATTCAAGAGACCCAGTACTTC,CASSGSGIQETQYF
.,TRBJ1-1,.,TRBV18,TGTGCCAGCTCACCCCCAGGCGTAAAACGTGAAGCTTTCTTT,CASSPPGVKREAFF
.,TRBJ2-3,TRBD2,TRBV27,TGTGCCAGCAGTTTATCGTGGGCGGGGGGTAGCACAGATACGCAGTATTTT,CASSLSWAGGSTDTQYF
.,TRBJ1-1,.,TRBV4-1,TGCGCCAGCAGCCGTATCAGGGGTACGGCTGAAGCTTTCTTT,CASSRIRGTAEAFF
.,TRBJ2-3,TRBD1,TRBV27,TGTGCCAGCAGGCCCCGGGACAGGGGTATAGATACGCAGTATTTT,CASRPRDRGIDTQYF
.,TRBJ2-7,.,TRBV11-2,TGTGCCAGCAGCTTAGGAGGGGGAACCTACGAGCAGTACTTC,CASSLGGGTYEQYF
.,TRBJ2-7,TRBD1,TRBV28,TGTGCCAGCAGTACAGGGGCCTACGAGCAGTACTTC,CASSTGAYEQYF
.,TRBJ2-3,TRBD2,TRBV4-1,TGCGCCAGCAGCCAAGATAAGGGACTAGCGGTTAGCACAGATACGCAGTATTTT,CASSQDKGLAVSTDTQYF
.,TRBJ1-5,.,TRBV19,TGTGCCAGTAGTACCCCGGGAGGGGGTCAGCCCCAGCATTTT,CASSTPGGGQPQHF
.,TRBJ1-2,.,TRBV28,TGTGCCAGCAGTCTTGAAGGGGTGATGGGCTATGGCTACACCTTC,CASSLEGVMGYGYTF
.,TRBJ1-6,.,TRBV6-5,TGTGCCAGCAGTTTGTCGGGAGGGGGATATAATTCACCCCTCCACTTT,CASSLSGGGYNSPLHF
.,TRBJ2-5,.,TRBV7-3,TGTGCCAGCAGCCTCGTAGGGGGGGGTCAAGAGACCCAGTACTTC,CASSLVGGGQETQYF
few,TRBJ1-2,.,TRBV6-1,TGTGCCAGCAGTGAAGAGGTCCAGGTTGAAGTCTATGGCTACACCTTC,CASSEEVQVEVYGYTF
.,TRBJ2-7,.,TRBV18,TGTGCCAGCTCACCGAGTACAGGGCCCAACTACGAGCAGTACTTC,CASSPSTGPNYEQYF
once,TRBJ1-1,.,TRBV5-5,TGTGCCAGCAGCTTACGGGGGGCGGAGAACACTGAAGCTTTCTTT,CASSLRGAENTEAFF
.,TRBJ2-1,.,TRBV15,TGTGCCACCAGCAGAGCCCCAGGTGCAGGGGTTATCTACAATGAGCAGTTCTTC,CATSRAPGAGVIYNEQFF
.,TRBJ1-4,.,TRBV28,TGTGCCAGCTGGGGGGGTGAAAAACTGTTTTTT,CASWGGEKLFF
.,TRBJ1-4,TRBD1,TRBV19,TGTGCCAGTAGCCTAGGGACAGGGCATGCCGAAAAACTGTTTTTT,CASSLGTGHAEKLFF
.,TRBJ2-5,.,TRBV27,TGTGCCAGCAGACGGGGGGCCAGGGAGACCCAGTACTTC,CASRRGARETQYF
.,TRBJ1-2,.,TRBV11-2,TGTGCCAGCAGTACGGACAGTAACTATGGCTACACCTTC,CASSTDSNYGYTF
.,TRBJ2-7,.,TRBV6-1,TGTGCCAGCAGTGAATATACAGCCCTGGAGCAGTACTTC,CASSEYTALEQYF
.,TRBJ1-1,.,TRBV18,TGTGCCAGCCTTCTAAGGCGGGCCGGGAACACTGAAGCTTTCTTT,CASLLRRAGNTEAFF
.,TRBJ2-1,TRBD1,TRBV7-6,TGTGCCAGCAGCTTAACGGACAGGGGAGGGAATGAGCAGTTCTTC,CASSLTDRGGNEQFF